These 22 T cell receptor beta chains were sequenced from one sample in a study of beta chain features in type 1 diabetes. Findings and limits, study-wide: In every one of the four CD4+ subsets, TCRB CDR3s were moderately but significantly shorter in Type 1 diabetes patients.

Reverse transcription of all isolated RNA meant that expressed TCRB transcripts were sequenced. The data were produced by immunoSEQ multiplex PCR, yet TCRdb's version contains in-frame clones alone and is incomplete. The sample includes approximately 240,000 clones, roughly 17% of them seen just once. No antigens are known for them. Material: naive CD4+ T cells from blood. All receptors come from a man aged 25 to 40 with type 1 diabetes.

The J gene is TRBJ1-1, the V gene TRBV7-3; a possible D gene is TRBD1 (6 bases). Per germline, CDR1 SGHTA and CDR2 FQGTGA. V dropped 1 base and J dropped 2 bases, with 11 bases sitting between them. This CDR3 contains 15 residues. CDR3 in amino acids: CASSLSGQPNTEAFF. CDR3 in DNA: TGTGCCAGCAGCTTAAGTGGACAGCCCAACACTGAAGCTTTCTTT. Based on the CDR3 plus reference TRBV7-3 and TRBJ1-1, the full variable domain is GAGVSQTPSNKVTEKGKYVELRCDPISGHTALYWYRQSLGQGPEFLIYFQGTGAADDSGLPNDRFFAVRPEGSVSTLKIQRTERGDSAVYLCASSLSGQPNTEAFFGQGTRLTVV.

This chain connects TRBV9 to TRBJ2-4; D gene unclear. CDR3 length equals 12 residues. The V end was cut by 4 bases, the J end by 6 bases, with 8 bases between. Germline V gives CDR1 SGDLS, CDR2 YYNGEE. CDR3 nucleotides: TGTGCCAGCAGCCCTAGAGGAAACATTCAGTACTTC. It codes for CASSPRGNIQYF.

The chain carries TRBV30 and TRBJ1-5; no definite D call. The germline gives CDR1 GTSNPN, CDR2 SVGIG (reference sequence). The length of the CDR3 is 14 residues. V lost 0 bases and J 9 bases, leaving 15 bases between the germline ends. As DNA, the CDR3 is TGTGCCTGGAGTGTACAAGGCCCGGGGATGCCCCAGCATTTT. Translating it yields CAWSVQGPGMPQHF.

The chain employs TRBV29-1 and TRBJ2-3, with D tentatively TRBD1 or TRBD2 (5 bases each). V lost 8 bases and J lost 0, with 18 bases in between. The length of the CDR3 is 15 residues. Germline assignment: CDR1 SQVTM and CDR2 ANQGSEA. The chain's CDR3 is CSILSGTSSTDTQYF. CDR3 sequence (DNA): TGCAGCATCTTATCAGGGACGTCTAGCACAGATACGCAGTATTTT.

This clone came up a few times. The chain recombines TRBV15 with TRBJ1-2; D gene unclear. Trimming took 2 bases from V and 0 from J, leaving 4 bases between them. Looked up from germline, CDR1 is LNHNV and CDR2 is YYDKDF (reference sequence). The CDR3 sequence is 13 residues long. For the CDR3, the DNA is TGTGCCACCAGCAGAAACTCTAACTATGGCTACACCTTC. This codes for CATSRNSNYGYTF.

The genes are TRBV7-9 and TRBJ1-1; D remains ambiguous. The CDR3 is 12 amino acids. Germline V CDR1 and CDR2: SEHNR, FQNEAQ (reference sequence). V was clipped by 5 bases and J by 3 bases, with 7 bases between them. DNA of the CDR3: TGTGCCAGCAGCCGCAGTGACACTGAAGCTTTCTTT. It is translated as CASSRSDTEAFF.

This clone was observed a few times. V is TRBV11-1 and J is TRBJ2-5; D not resolved. The germline CDR1 and CDR2 sequences are SGHAT and FQDESV (reference sequence). Trimming shortened V by 1 base and J by 5 bases, and 5 bases separated the two germline ends. This CDR3 spans 12 amino acids. The CDR3 DNA reads TGTGCCAGCAGCTTAGGCCGGGAGACCCAGTACTTC. Its translation is CASSLGRETQYF.

The chain has TRBV27 and TRBJ2-3; 7 bases line up with TRBD1. This CDR3 is built from 15 residues. V dropped 5 bases and J dropped 3; count of bases not matched to a gene: 8. CDR1 and CDR2 (germline): MNHEY, SMNVEV (reference sequence). The chain's CDR3 is CASSPGQLRTDTQYF. The DNA of the CDR3 is TGTGCCAGCAGTCCGGGACAGCTCAGGACAGATACGCAGTATTTT.

The table lists this clone with a few counts. The V call is TRBV10-3, the J call TRBJ2-6; 7 bases are a match to TRBD1. Germline V gene sequence: CDR1 ENHRY, CDR2 SYGVKD. The CDR3 covers 17 residues. Losses at the gene ends were 6 bases for V and 0 bases for J; bases not matched to a gene: 8. The CDR3 loop is CAIRTGKEGSGANVLTF. CDR3 coding DNA: TGTGCCATCAGGACAGGGAAAGAGGGCTCTGGGGCCAACGTCCTGACTTTC.

This sequence joins TRBV29-1 and TRBJ2-1; the D is unclear. This CDR3 comprises 14 residues. Trimming pared 3 bases from V and 5 bases from J, leaving 14 bases between. CDR1 and CDR2 (germline): SQVTM, ANQGSEA. The CDR3, as DNA: TGCAGCGTTGATGTCCCCCCGGTCGACAATGAGCAGTTCTTC. Encoded protein: CSVDVPPVDNEQFF.

In its sample, this clone was seen a few times. The rearrangement links TRBV7-2 to TRBJ2-7, with no clear D. Germline V lookup: CDR1 SGHTA, CDR2 FQGNSA. CDR3 length: 15 residues. Trimming pared 4 bases from V and 0 bases from J, leaving 13 bases between. DNA of the CDR3: TGTGCCAGCAGCTCCCAGACGCTTAGCTCCTACGAGCAGTACTTC. Its protein product is CASSSQTLSSYEQYF.

In this sample, this clone turned up a few times. This chain links TRBV29-1 with TRBJ1-1, with TRBD1 matching over 7 bases. The CDR3 runs to 17 residues. Per the germline V gene, CDR1 is SQVTM and CDR2 is ANQGSEA. The trim removed 0 bases at V and 0 bases at J, leaving 10 bases unmatched. The CDR3 sequence: CSVEDPHRGRLNTEAFF. CDR3 nucleotides: TGCAGCGTTGAAGATCCTCACAGGGGCCGCTTGAACACTGAAGCTTTCTTT.

The chain has TRBV5-1 and TRBJ2-5; 7 nucleotides align to TRBD1. The V segment lost 5 bases and the J segment 2 bases; nucleotides outside the gene matches: 6. Germline CDR1 and CDR2: SGHRS and YFSETQ. The CDR3 covers 14 residues. The CDR3: CASRVGTAQETQYF. DNA of the CDR3: TGCGCCAGCAGGGTCGGGACAGCGCAAGAGACCCAGTACTTC.

The gene calls are TRBV29-1 and TRBJ2-1; 9 bases match TRBD1. The CDR3 consists of 14 residues. Unmatched junction bases numbered 8, after V lost 7 bases and J lost 4 bases. From germline, CDR1 is SQVTM and CDR2 ANQGSEA. CDR3 residues: CSAQADRGYNEQFF. The CDR3 DNA reads TGCAGCGCCCAAGCGGACAGGGGATACAATGAGCAGTTCTTC.

This clone was recorded a few times. This chain joins TRBV19 and TRBJ2-1; D assignment may be TRBD1 or TRBD2 (6 bases each). Trimming left V 3 bases short and J 9 bases short, with 18 bases between. The CDR3 sequence is 15 residues long. CDR1 is LNHDA, CDR2 SQIVND, per germline (reference sequence). In DNA, the CDR3 is TGTGCCAGTAGTATCCTTATAGGGGGAGGAGGTGAGCAGTTCTTC. It codes for CASSILIGGGGEQFF. The full variable domain, rest sourced from reference TRBV19 and TRBJ2-1, is DGGITQSPKYLFRKEGQNVTLSCEQNLNHDAMYWYRQDPGQGLRLIYYSQIVNDFQKGDIAEGYSVSREKKESFPLTVTSAQKNPTAFYLCASSILIGGGGEQFFGPGTRLTVL.

The chain is built from TRBV5-4 and TRBJ2-1; D unclear. Trimming removed 4 bases from V and 4 bases from J, with 18 bases in between. CDR1 and CDR2 from the germline V gene are SGHNT and YYREEE (reference sequence). This CDR3 is 16 amino acids long. The CDR3 reads CASSLGLGQGYNEQFF. Written as DNA, the CDR3 is TGTGCCAGCAGCCTCGGGTTAGGGCAAGGGTACAATGAGCAGTTCTTC. The variable domain in full, with the rest retrieved from reference TRBV5-4 and TRBJ2-1, is ETGVTQSPTHLIKTRGQQVTLRCSSQSGHNTVSWYQQALGQGPQFIFQYYREEENGRGNFPPRFSGLQFPNYSSELNVNALELDDSALYLCASSLGLGQGYNEQFFGPGTRLTVL.

Points on this clone: Other DNA sequences in this specimen translate into the identical CDR3. The CDR3 coding sequence is TGTGCCAGCTCACCCGGAGTGGAAAAACTGTTTTTT. Protein product: CASSPGVEKLFF. The chain joins TRBV18 to TRBJ1-4; D remains ambiguous. CDR3 size: 12 residues. V was cut by 3 bases and J by 8 bases, with 7 bases left in between. Per the germline V gene, CDR1 is KGHSH and CDR2 is LQKENI.

This clone was seen only a few times. The chain has TRBV29-1 and TRBJ2-6; no clear D. Germline CDR1 reads SQVTM; CDR2 reads ANQGSEA. The V end was cut by 5 bases, the J end by 1 base, with 6 bases between. The CDR3 has 13 amino acids. CDR3 sequence reads: CSVFLSGANVLTF. The CDR3 bases are TGCAGCGTTTTTTTATCTGGGGCCAACGTCCTGACTTTC.

This clone has only a few counts. The CDR3 reads CAWSVLKETQYF. CDR3 DNA sequence: TGTGCCTGGAGTGTACTGAAAGAGACCCAGTACTTC. J is TRBJ2-5 and V is TRBV30; D unclear. The CDR3 loop spans 12 amino acids. Germline CDR1 GTSNPN, CDR2 SVGIG (reference sequence). V was shortened by 0 bases and J by 3 bases, with 5 bases between the two germline ends. Filled out from reference TRBV30 and TRBJ2-5, the complete variable domain reads SQTIHQWPATLVQPVGSPLSLECTVEGTSNPNLYWYRQAAGRGLQLLFYSVGIGQISSEVPQNLSASRPQDRQFILSSKKLLLSDSGFYLCAWSVLKETQYFGPGTRLLVL.

V is TRBV6-1 and J is TRBJ2-7, with TRBD1 matching 9 bases. The CDR3 runs to 15 residues. Losses at the gene ends were 5 bases for V and 5 bases for J; bases not matched to a gene: 10. Germline V gene data show CDR1 as MNHNS and CDR2 as SASEGT. For the CDR3, the DNA is TGTGCCAGCAGTCGAACTTGGGACAGGGTCGACGAGCAGTACTTC. It yields the protein CASSRTWDRVDEQYF.

In its sample, this clone was seen a few times. The chain recombines TRBV6-4 with TRBJ2-3, with 7 bases fitting TRBD2. The J segment lost 5 bases and the V segment lost 2 bases, leaving 1 base of the junction unmatched. Germline-derived CDR1 and CDR2 are MRHNA and SNTAGT. CDR3 length: 13 residues. The CDR3 DNA follows: TGTGCCAGCAGTGACCAGCGGGGAGATACGCAGTATTTT. Residues: CASSDQRGDTQYF.

Only a few counts were recorded for this clone. The gene calls are TRBV2 and TRBJ1-4; D gene uncertain. This CDR3 is 13 amino acids long. Germline assignment: CDR1 SNHLY and CDR2 FYNNEI. Trimming took off 5 bases at V and 7 bases at J, with 11 bases between the two ends. CDR3 DNA sequence: TGTGCCAGCAGTCTTATTTCTGGTGAAAAACTGTTTTTT. Translated, it gives CASSLISGEKLFF.